These 8 T cell receptor beta chains came from one sample sequenced in a study of cytomegalovirus exposure and HLA in healthy donors. PCR involved 60 Vbeta and 13 Jbeta primers. Assay used: immunoSEQ multiplex PCR; TCRdb lists only in-frame clones, some missing. Of about 140,000 clones listed, 60% to 85% are singletons. What was sequenced was PBMCs. Every receptor here comes from a male donor in good health and CMV-seropositive.

The chain employs TRBV11-2 and TRBJ2-5; D unclear. The CDR3 contains 12 residues. Trimming took 3 bases from V and 5 from J, leaving 7 bases between them. CDR1 and CDR2 (germline): SGHAT, FQNNGV. Here the CDR3 reads CASSLGRETQYF. In DNA form, the CDR3 reads TGTGCCAGCAGCTTGGGCCGGGAGACCCAGTACTTC.

V usage is TRBV27 and J usage is TRBJ1-1, with TRBD1 as a possible D gene (5 bases). With 6 bases removed from V and 6 bases from J, the gap between germline ends came to 14 bases. The CDR3 is 13 amino acids. Germline assignment: CDR1 MNHEY and CDR2 SMNVEV (reference sequence). Written as DNA, the CDR3 is TGTGCCAGCAGACCCCGGACATTATCTGAAGCTTTCTTT. It yields the protein CASRPRTLSEAFF.

The chain joins TRBV11-2 to TRBJ1-1; D not resolved. V shed 1 base and J shed 4 bases, with 10 bases lying between them. The length of the CDR3 is 14 residues. Per the germline V gene, CDR1 is SGHAT and CDR2 is FQNNGV. Here the CDR3 DNA reads TGTGCCAGCAGCTTAGGAGGGCCCTCCACTGAAGCTTTCTTT. Translation gives CASSLGGPSTEAFF.

J is TRBJ2-5 and V is TRBV7-9; 8 bases line up with TRBD2. Germline V gives CDR1 SEHNR, CDR2 FQNEAQ (reference sequence). This CDR3 has 16 residues. V lost 4 bases to trimming and J lost 4 bases; unmatched junction nucleotides: 11. The CDR3, as DNA: TGTGCCAGCAGCTACCCGCAAGCGGGAGATGGAGAGACCCAGTACTTC. Amino acids: CASSYPQAGDGETQYF.

The gene calls are TRBV19 and TRBJ1-4; tentatively, D is TRBD1 (6 bases). Germline V gives CDR1 LNHDA, CDR2 SQIVND (reference sequence). Trimming shortened V by 3 bases and J by 10 bases, and 18 bases separated the two germline ends. The CDR3 consists of 15 residues. The CDR3 sequence: CASSIRETGKGKLFF. The CDR3 nucleotides are TGTGCCAGTAGTATCCGTGAGACAGGAAAGGGAAAACTGTTTTTT. The variable domain in full, with the rest retrieved from reference TRBV19 and TRBJ1-4, is DGGITQSPKYLFRKEGQNVTLSCEQNLNHDAMYWYRQDPGQGLRLIYYSQIVNDFQKGDIAEGYSVSREKKESFPLTVTSAQKNPTAFYLCASSIRETGKGKLFFGSGTQLSVL.

V usage is TRBV28 and J usage is TRBJ2-2, with 9 bases fitting TRBD1. CDR1 and CDR2 from the germline V gene are MDHEN and SYDVKM. V was clipped by 6 bases and J by 6 bases; unmatched bases: 2. CDR3 length: 13 residues. CDR3 region: CASRNRGPGELFF. Here the CDR3 DNA reads TGTGCCAGCAGAAACAGGGGGCCCGGGGAGCTGTTTTTT.

The chain has TRBV7-9 and TRBJ1-4; D is possibly TRBD1 (5 bases). The germline gives CDR1 SEHNR, CDR2 FQNEAQ (reference sequence). V lost 5 bases, J lost 0 bases, and 13 bases lay in between. The CDR3 totals 16 residues. CDR3 protein: CASSPRGGATNEKLFF. The CDR3, as DNA: TGTGCCAGCAGCCCCCGCGGGGGTGCAACTAATGAAAAACTGTTTTTT.

The rearrangement links TRBV5-4 to TRBJ2-7, with 11 bases lining up with TRBD2. The CDR3 totals 15 residues. Looked up from germline, CDR1 is SGHNT and CDR2 is YYREEE (reference sequence). The V gene end was trimmed by 4 bases and the J gene end by 3 bases; junction bases not matched to a gene: 6. The CDR3 DNA is TGTGCCAGCAGCGTATCCGGGACTAGCGGCTACGAGCAGTACTTC. The encoded protein is CASSVSGTSGYEQYF.